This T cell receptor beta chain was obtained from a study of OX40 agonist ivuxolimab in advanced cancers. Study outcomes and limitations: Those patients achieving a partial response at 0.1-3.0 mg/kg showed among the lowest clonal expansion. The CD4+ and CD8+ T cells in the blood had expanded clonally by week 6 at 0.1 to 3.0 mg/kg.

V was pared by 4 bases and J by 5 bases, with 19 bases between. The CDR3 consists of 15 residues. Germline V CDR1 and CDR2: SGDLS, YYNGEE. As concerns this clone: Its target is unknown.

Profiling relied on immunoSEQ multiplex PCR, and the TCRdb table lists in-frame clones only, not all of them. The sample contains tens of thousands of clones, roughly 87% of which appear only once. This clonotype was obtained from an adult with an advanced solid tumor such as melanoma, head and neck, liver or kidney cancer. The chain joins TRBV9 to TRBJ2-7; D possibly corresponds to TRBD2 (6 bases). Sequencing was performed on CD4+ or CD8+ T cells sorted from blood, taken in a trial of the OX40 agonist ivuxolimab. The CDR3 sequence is CASSPGGDPTDEQYF. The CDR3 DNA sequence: TGTGCCAGCAGCCCCGGAGGGGACCCAACGGACGAGCAGTACTTC.